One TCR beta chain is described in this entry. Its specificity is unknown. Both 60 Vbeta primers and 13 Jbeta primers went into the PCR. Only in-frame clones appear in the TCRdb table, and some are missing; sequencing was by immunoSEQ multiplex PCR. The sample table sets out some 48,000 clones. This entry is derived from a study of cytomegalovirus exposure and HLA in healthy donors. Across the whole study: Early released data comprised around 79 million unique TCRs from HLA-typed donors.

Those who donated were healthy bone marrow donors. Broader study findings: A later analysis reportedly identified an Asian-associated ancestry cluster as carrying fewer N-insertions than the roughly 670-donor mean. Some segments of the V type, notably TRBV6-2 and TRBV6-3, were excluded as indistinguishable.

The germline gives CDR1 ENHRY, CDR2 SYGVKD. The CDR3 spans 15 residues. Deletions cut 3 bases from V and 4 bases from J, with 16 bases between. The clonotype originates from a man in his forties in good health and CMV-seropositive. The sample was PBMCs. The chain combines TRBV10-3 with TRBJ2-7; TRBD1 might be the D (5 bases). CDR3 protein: CAISDRVGRVYEQYF. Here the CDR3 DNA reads TGTGCCATCAGTGACCGGGTCGGCAGGGTATACGAGCAGTACTTC.